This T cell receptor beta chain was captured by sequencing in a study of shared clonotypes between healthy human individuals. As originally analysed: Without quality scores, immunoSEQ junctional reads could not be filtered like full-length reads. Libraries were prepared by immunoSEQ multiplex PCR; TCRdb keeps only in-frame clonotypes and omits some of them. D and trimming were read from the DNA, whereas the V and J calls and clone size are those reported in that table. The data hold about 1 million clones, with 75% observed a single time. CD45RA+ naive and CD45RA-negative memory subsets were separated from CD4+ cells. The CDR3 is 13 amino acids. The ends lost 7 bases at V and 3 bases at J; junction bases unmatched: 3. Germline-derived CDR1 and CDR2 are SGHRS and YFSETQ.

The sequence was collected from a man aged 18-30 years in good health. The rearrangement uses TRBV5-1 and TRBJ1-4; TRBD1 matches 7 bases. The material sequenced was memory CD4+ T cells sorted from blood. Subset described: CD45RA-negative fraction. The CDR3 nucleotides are TGCGCCAGCCGACAGGGCCCTAATGAAAAACTGTTTTTT. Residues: CASRQGPNEKLFF.